The 11 T cell receptor beta chains given below trace back to one sample, sequenced in a study of T cell responses to AZD1222 COVID-19 vaccine. Only in-frame clones appear in the TCRdb table, and some are missing; sequencing was by immunoSEQ multiplex PCR. This repertoire shows 100,000 or so clones, about 86% found once; its top ten account for around 12%. Source: peripheral blood, taken on day 0 of AZD1222 vaccination. The source of these receptors is an adult in good health.

This sequence joins TRBV9 and TRBJ1-6; D is uncertain. The CDR3 contains 15 residues. V was pared by 0 bases and J by 4 bases, with 8 bases between. CDR1 is SGDLS, CDR2 YYNGEE, per germline. DNA of the CDR3: TGTGCCAGCAGCGTAGGGGGTGATTATAATTCACCCCTCCACTTT. This translates into CASSVGGDYNSPLHF.

This clone was observed a handful of times. The V and J genes are TRBV29-1 and TRBJ1-3; TRBD1 matches 8 bases. This CDR3 region has 13 residues. V shed 7 bases, J shed 4 bases, and the junction held 6 bases outside the gene matches. CDR1 SQVTM and CDR2 ANQGSEA come from the germline V gene. CDR3 DNA: TGCAGCGCCTCTGGACAGGGCGGAAACACCATATATTTT. Its translation: CSASGQGGNTIYF.

This clone was found many times. The V and J genes are TRBV13 and TRBJ2-7, with no clear D. V was cut by 5 bases and J by 0 bases, with 8 bases left in between. This CDR3 has 13 residues. Germline V gives CDR1 PRHDT, CDR2 FYEKMQ (reference sequence). For the CDR3, the DNA is TGTGCCAGCAGCCTGGACGTCTCCTACGAGCAGTACTTC. Translating it yields CASSLDVSYEQYF.

The chain employs TRBV7-2 and TRBJ2-1; no definite D call. Trimming removed 2 bases at V and 5 bases at J, with 7 bases between. Germline CDR1 and CDR2: SGHTA and FQGNSA. This CDR3 is built from 13 residues. CDR3 protein: CASSLRRDNEQFF. CDR3 DNA sequence: TGTGCCAGCAGCTTAAGACGAGACAATGAGCAGTTCTTC.

The V gene is TRBV7-2, the J gene TRBJ2-7; TRBD2 aligns across 11 bases. The germline V gene encodes CDR1 SGHTA and CDR2 FQGNSA. The J segment lost 5 bases and the V segment lost 10 bases, leaving 10 bases of the junction unmatched. The CDR3 extends over 14 amino acids. CDR3 sequence (DNA): TGTGCCACCAAGCAACTAGCGGGAGTGCACGAGCAGTACTTC. Protein product: CATKQLAGVHEQYF. Full variable domain (outside the CDR3, taken from reference TRBV7-2 and TRBJ2-7): GAGVSQSPSNKVTEKGKDVELRCDPISGHTALYWYRQSLGQGLEFLIYFQGNSAPDKSGLPSDRFSAERTGGSVSTLTIQRTQQEDSAVYLCATKQLAGVHEQYFGPGTRLTVT.

The chain uses TRBV30 and TRBJ2-3; possibly TRBD1 for D (6 bases). Between the trimmed V and J ends, which lost 0 bases and 3 bases, there was a span of 13 bases. The CDR3 is made up of 15 amino acids. CDR1 is GTSNPN, CDR2 SVGIG, per germline (reference sequence). This CDR3 is CAWSVHQGFTDTQYF. DNA for the CDR3: TGTGCCTGGAGTGTACATCAGGGGTTTACAGATACGCAGTATTTT.

The gene calls are TRBV28 and TRBJ1-4, with 7 bases aligning to TRBD1. Germline CDR1 and CDR2: MDHEN and SYDVKM. The V gene end was trimmed by 4 bases and the J gene end by 3 bases; junction bases not matched to a gene: 5. The CDR3 spans 15 residues. The CDR3 DNA sequence: TGTGCCAGCAGTTCCCAGGGGGTGGCTAATGAAAAACTGTTTTTT. Translated: CASSSQGVANEKLFF. Full variable domain (remainder filled in from reference TRBV28 and TRBJ1-4): DVKVTQSSRYLVKRTGEKVFLECVQDMDHENMFWYRQDPGLGLRLIYFSYDVKMKEKGDIPEGYSVSREKKERFSLILESASTNQTSMYLCASSSQGVANEKLFFGSGTQLSVL.

The gene calls are TRBV28 and TRBJ2-1; no definite D call. Germline lookup yields CDR1 MDHEN and CDR2 SYDVKM. The CDR3 is made up of 16 amino acids. V was cut by 4 bases and J by 8 bases, with 21 bases left in between. Here the CDR3 reads CASSSPGAHSADEQFF. The DNA for the CDR3 is TGTGCCAGCAGTTCACCCGGAGCCCATTCGGCGGATGAGCAGTTCTTC.

The chain combines TRBV5-4 with TRBJ1-4; D ambiguous. The CDR3 is made up of 13 amino acids. Germline values: CDR1 SGHNT, CDR2 YYREEE (reference sequence). With 4 bases removed from V and 8 bases from J, the gap between germline ends came to 12 bases. DNA for the CDR3: TGTGCCAGCAGCGACCGGGCGGAGGAAAAACTGTTTTTT. It is translated as CASSDRAEEKLFF. Looking up the rest from reference TRBV5-4 and TRBJ1-4 gives the full variable domain: ETGVTQSPTHLIKTRGQQVTLRCSSQSGHNTVSWYQQALGQGPQFIFQYYREEENGRGNFPPRFSGLQFPNYSSELNVNALELDDSALYLCASSDRAEEKLFFGSGTQLSVL.

Of note for this clone: This specimen includes other DNA sequences encoding the same CDR3. The genes are TRBV9 and TRBJ1-1; a weak D match, TRBD1 (5 bases). CDR1 SGDLS and CDR2 YYNGEE come from the germline V gene. V was clipped by 2 bases and J by 3 bases, with 8 bases between them. There are 13 residues in the CDR3. The CDR3 DNA follows: TGTGCCAGCAGCGTCGGGGGGGACACTGAAGCTTTCTTT. It specifies CASSVGGDTEAFF.

This chain links TRBV19 with TRBJ2-5; tentative D call: TRBD2 (5 bases). CDR3 length: 13 residues. The germline V and J ends were trimmed by 3 bases and 0 bases, with 5 bases remaining between them. Germline values: CDR1 LNHDA, CDR2 SQIVND (reference sequence). The CDR3 loop reads CASSMTNQETQYF. The DNA of the CDR3 is TGTGCCAGTAGTATGACTAACCAAGAGACCCAGTACTTC.